The T cell receptor beta chain described here comes from a study of Ad26.COV2.S vaccination and SARS-CoV-2 variants. Overall study: Intramuscular Ad26.COV2.S doses were given once or twice, 56 days apart. The study, taken as a whole, reports: Responses of T cells in total may have been underestimated by the TCR breadth and depth analyses.

CDR1 and CDR2 (germline): MGHRA, YSYEKL. This CDR3 is built from 19 residues. J lost 0 bases, V lost 3 bases, and 16 bases had no gene match. Only in-frame clones appear in the TCRdb table, and some are missing; sequencing was by immunoSEQ multiplex PCR. The table records almost 400,000 clones, 89% of them present only once. A word on this clone: Its antigen is not identified.

Regarding treatment: 19 received Ad26.COV2.S at low or high dose, single or two shots; 5 received placebo; per-sample allocation not given. Vaccine and placebo recipients were sampled on day 63 after the first injection. This sequence was found in a person between 18 and 60 years old who received the Ad26.COV2.S COVID-19 vaccine or a placebo. The rearrangement links TRBV4-1 to TRBJ2-7; 8 nucleotides agree with TRBD1. The sequences come from peripheral blood, collected in a trial of Ad26.COV2.S vaccine versus placebo. The CDR3 DNA is TGCGCCAGCAGCCACCCCAACCCTCAGGGGGCTCCGAGCTCCTACGAGCAGTACTTC. Protein sequence: CASSHPNPQGAPSSYEQYF.